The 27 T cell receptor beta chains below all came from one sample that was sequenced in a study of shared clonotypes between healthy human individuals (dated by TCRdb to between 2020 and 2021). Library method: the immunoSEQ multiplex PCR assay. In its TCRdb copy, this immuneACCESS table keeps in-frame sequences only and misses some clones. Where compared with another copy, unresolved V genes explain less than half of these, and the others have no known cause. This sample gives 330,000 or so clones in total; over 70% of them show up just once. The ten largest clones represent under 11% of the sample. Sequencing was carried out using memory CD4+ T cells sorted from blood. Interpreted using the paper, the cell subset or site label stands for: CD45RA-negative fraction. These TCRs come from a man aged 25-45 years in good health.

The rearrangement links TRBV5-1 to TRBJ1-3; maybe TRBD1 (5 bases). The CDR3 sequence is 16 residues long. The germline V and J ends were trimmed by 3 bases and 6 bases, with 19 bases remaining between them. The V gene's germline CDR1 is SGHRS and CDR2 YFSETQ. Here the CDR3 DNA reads TGCGCCAGCAGCTGGATAGGGGACGGACGAGAAAACACCATATATTTT. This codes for CASSWIGDGRENTIYF.

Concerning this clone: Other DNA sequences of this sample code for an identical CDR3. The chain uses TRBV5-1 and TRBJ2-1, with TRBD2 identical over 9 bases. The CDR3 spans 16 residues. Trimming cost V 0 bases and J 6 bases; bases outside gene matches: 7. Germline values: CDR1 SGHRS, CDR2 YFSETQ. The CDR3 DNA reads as TGCGCCAGCAGCTTGGCCGGTAGCGGGAGTCTCAATGAGCAGTTCTTC. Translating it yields CASSLAGSGSLNEQFF.

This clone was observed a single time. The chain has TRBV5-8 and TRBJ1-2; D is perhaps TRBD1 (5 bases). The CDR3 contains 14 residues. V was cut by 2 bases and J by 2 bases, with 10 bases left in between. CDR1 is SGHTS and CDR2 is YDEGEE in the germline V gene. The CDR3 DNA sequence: TGTGCCAGCAGCTTCGGGGGAACCAACTATGGCTACACCTTC. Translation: CASSFGGTNYGYTF.

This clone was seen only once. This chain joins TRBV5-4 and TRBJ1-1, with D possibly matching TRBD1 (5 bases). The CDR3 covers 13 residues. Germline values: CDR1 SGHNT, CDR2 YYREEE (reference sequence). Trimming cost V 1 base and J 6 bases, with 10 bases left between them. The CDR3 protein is CASSLKGLAEAFF. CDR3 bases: TGTGCCAGCAGCTTGAAGGGGCTTGCTGAAGCTTTCTTT.

CDR3: CASSLWGSSTDTQYF. The CDR3 region has the DNA TGTGCCAGCAGTTTATGGGGCAGCAGCACAGATACGCAGTATTTT. This chain joins TRBV28 and TRBJ2-3; D is undetermined. The V and J ends lost 0 bases and 0 bases respectively, with 7 bases between them. The CDR3 is 15 amino acids. CDR1 is MDHEN, CDR2 SYDVKM, per germline.

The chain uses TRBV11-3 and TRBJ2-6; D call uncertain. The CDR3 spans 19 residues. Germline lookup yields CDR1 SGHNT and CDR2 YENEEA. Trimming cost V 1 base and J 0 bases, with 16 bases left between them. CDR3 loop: CASSLATLLTSSGANVLTF. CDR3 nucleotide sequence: TGTGCCAGCAGCTTAGCGACACTGCTTACTTCCTCTGGGGCCAACGTCCTGACTTTC.

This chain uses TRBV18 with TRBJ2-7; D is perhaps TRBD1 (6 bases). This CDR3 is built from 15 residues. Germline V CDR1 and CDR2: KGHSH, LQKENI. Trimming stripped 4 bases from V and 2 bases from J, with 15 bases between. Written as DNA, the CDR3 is TGTGCCAGCTCACGAGGGACACCCGGGCCCTACGAGCAGTACTTC. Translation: CASSRGTPGPYEQYF. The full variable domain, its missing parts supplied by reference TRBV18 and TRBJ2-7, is NAGVMQNPRHLVRRRGQEARLRCSPMKGHSHVYWYRQLPEEGLKFMVYLQKENIIDESGMPKERFSAEFPKEGPSILRIQQVVRGDSAAYFCASSRGTPGPYEQYFGPGTRLTVT.

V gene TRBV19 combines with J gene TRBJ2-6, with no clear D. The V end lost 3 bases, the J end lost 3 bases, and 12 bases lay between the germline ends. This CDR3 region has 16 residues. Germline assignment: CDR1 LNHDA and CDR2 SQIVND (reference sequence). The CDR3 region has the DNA TGTGCCAGTAGTATTGGGCCCAGGAGTGGGGCCAACGTCCTGACTTTC. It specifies CASSIGPRSGANVLTF.

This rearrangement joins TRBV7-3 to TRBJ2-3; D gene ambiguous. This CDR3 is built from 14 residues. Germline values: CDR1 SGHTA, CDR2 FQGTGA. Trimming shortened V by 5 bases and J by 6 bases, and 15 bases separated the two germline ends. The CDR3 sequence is CASSPSRASDTQYF. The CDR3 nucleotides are TGTGCCAGCAGCCCTAGTAGGGCGTCCGATACGCAGTATTTT.

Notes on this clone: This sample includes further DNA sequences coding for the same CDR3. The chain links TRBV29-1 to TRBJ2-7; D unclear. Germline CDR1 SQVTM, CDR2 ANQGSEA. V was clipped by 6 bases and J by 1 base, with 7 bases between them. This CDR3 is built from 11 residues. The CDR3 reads CSVLSSYEQYF. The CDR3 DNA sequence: TGCAGCGTCCTATCATCCTACGAGCAGTACTTC.

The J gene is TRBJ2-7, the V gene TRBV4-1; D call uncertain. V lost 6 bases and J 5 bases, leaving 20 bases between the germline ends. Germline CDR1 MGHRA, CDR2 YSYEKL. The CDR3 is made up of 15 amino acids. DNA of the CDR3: TGCGCCAGCAGTTCCGGACGGGTTGGAATCGACGAGCAGTACTTC. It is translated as CASSSGRVGIDEQYF.

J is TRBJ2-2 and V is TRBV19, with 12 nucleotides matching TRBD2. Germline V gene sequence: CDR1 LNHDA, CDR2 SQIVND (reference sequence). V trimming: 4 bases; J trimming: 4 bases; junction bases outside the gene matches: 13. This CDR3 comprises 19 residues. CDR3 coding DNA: TGTGCCAGTAGTACCCTTCCGACTAGCGGGAGTGGTCGCACCGGGGAGCTGTTTTTT. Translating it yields CASSTLPTSGSGRTGELFF.

This chain's CDR3 is CASSLPSTSSGELFF. In nucleotides, the CDR3 is TGTGCCAGCAGTTTACCCTCTACTAGCTCCGGGGAGCTGTTTTTT. The chain carries TRBV28 and TRBJ2-2; the D gene is possibly TRBD2 (6 bases). From germline, CDR1 is MDHEN and CDR2 SYDVKM. The CDR3 loop spans 15 amino acids. Trimming took 2 bases from V and 6 from J, leaving 13 bases between them.

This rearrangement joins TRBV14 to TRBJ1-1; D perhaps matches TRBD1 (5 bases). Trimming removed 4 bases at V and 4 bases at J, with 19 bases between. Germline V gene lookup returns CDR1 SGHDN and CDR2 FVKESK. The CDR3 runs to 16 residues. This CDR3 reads CASSPRSRVLGTEAFF. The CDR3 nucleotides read TGTGCCAGCAGCCCCAGGAGCAGGGTTTTAGGCACTGAAGCTTTCTTT.

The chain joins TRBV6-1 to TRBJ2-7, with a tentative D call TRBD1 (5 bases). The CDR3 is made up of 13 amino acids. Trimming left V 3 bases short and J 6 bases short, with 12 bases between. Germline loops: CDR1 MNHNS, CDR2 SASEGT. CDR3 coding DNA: TGTGCCAGCAGTGACAGGGCATCGACCGAGCAGTACTTC. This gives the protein CASSDRASTEQYF.

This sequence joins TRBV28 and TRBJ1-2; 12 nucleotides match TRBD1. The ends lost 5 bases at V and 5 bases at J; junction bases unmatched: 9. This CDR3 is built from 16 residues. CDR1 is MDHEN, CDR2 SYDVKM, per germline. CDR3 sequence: CASSRGGQGAQYGYTF. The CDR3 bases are TGTGCCAGCAGTCGAGGGGGACAGGGGGCTCAATATGGCTACACCTTC.

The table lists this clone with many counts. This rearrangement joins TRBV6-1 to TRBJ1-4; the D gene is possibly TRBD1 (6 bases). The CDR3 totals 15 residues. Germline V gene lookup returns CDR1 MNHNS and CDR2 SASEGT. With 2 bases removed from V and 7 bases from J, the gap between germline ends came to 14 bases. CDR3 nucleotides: TGTGCCAGCAGTGAACAAGGGGGTGGAGGTGAAAAACTGTTTTTT. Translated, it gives CASSEQGGGGEKLFF.

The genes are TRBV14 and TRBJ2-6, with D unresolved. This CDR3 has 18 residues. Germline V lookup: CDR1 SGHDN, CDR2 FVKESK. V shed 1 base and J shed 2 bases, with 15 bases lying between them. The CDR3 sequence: CASSQGYGVVAGANVLTF. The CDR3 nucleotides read TGTGCCAGCAGCCAAGGTTATGGTGTAGTGGCTGGGGCCAACGTCCTGACTTTC.

The CDR3: CASSGTSGTETQYF. The CDR3 coding sequence is TGTGCCAGCAGTGGGACTAGCGGGACAGAGACCCAGTACTTC. J is TRBJ2-5 and V is TRBV6-6; 13 bases are shared with TRBD2. V was pared by 5 bases and J by 4 bases, with 1 base of the junction left unmatched. The CDR3 consists of 14 residues. CDR1 MNHNY and CDR2 SVGAGI come from the germline V gene (reference sequence).

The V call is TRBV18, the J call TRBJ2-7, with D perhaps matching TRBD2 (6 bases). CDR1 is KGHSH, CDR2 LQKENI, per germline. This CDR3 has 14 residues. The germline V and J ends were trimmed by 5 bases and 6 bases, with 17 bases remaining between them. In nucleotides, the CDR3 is TGTGCCAGCTCAGAAAGACTAGTTTCGGGCGAGCAGTACTTC. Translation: CASSERLVSGEQYF. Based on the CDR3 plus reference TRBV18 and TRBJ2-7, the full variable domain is NAGVMQNPRHLVRRRGQEARLRCSPMKGHSHVYWYRQLPEEGLKFMVYLQKENIIDESGMPKERFSAEFPKEGPSILRIQQVVRGDSAAYFCASSERLVSGEQYFGPGTRLTVT.

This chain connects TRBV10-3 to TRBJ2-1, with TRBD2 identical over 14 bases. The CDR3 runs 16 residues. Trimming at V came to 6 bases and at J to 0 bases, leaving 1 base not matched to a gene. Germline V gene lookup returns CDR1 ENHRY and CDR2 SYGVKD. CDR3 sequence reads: CAIRGTSGSSYNEQFF. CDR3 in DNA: TGTGCCATCAGGGGGACTAGCGGGAGCTCCTACAATGAGCAGTTCTTC.

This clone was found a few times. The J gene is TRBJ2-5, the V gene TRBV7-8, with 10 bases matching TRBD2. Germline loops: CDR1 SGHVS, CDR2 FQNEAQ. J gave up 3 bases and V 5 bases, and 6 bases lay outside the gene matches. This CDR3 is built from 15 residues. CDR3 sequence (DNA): TGTGCCAGCAGCCCCAGCGGGAGGGGCGAAGAGACCCAGTACTTC. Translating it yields CASSPSGRGEETQYF.

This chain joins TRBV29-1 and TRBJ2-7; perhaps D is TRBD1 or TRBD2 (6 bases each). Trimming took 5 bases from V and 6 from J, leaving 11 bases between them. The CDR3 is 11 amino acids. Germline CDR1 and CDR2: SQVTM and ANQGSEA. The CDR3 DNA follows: TGCAGCGTTAAAAAGGGGGGCGAGCAGTACTTC. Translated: CSVKKGGEQYF.

The CDR3 sequence is CASSQCGRAFFNEQFF. DNA for the CDR3: TGCGCCAGCAGTCAATGCGGGAGGGCCTTTTTCAACGAGCAGTTCTTC. This chain joins TRBV23-1 and TRBJ2-1; 9 bases agree with TRBD2. TRBV23-1 is labeled an ORF, and its function is uncertain. Trimming took 1 base from V and 10 from J; bases not matched to a gene: 11. This CDR3 is 16 amino acids long.

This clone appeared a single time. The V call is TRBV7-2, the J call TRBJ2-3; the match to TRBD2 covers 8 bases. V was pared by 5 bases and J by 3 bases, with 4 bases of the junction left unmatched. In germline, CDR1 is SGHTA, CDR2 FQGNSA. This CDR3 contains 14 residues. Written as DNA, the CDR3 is TGTGCCAGCAGCCCAGCGGGGGTGACAGATACGCAGTATTTT. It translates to CASSPAGVTDTQYF.

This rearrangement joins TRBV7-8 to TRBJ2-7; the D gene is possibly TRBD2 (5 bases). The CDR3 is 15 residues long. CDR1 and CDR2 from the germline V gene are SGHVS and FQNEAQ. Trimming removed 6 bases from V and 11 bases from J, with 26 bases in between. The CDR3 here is CASRAGGPIELAEYF. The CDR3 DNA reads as TGTGCCAGCAGGGCGGGCGGACCTATTGAGTTGGCTGAGTACTTC.

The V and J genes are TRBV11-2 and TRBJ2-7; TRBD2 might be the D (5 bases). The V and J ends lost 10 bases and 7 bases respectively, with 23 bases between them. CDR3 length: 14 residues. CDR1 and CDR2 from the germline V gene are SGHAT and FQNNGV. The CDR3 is CATAMGPVTGEQYF. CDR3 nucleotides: TGTGCCACCGCGATGGGCCCGGTTACGGGGGAGCAGTACTTC.